This entry describes one T cell receptor (beta chain). The antigen remains unidentified. This sample stems from a study of T cell repertoires in cytomegalovirus infection. Study-level information: Public TCR beta signatures marked donors with CMV infection and the matching HLA.

Points from the study as a whole: Dominant in the ex vivo response were TCR beta clonotypes restricted by HLA-C and specific for CMV. Individuals carrying CMV plus the relevant HLA were identified by cumulative frequency of public TCR beta families.

Germline lookup yields CDR1 MNHNY and CDR2 SVGAGI (reference sequence). Trimming took off 8 bases at V and 3 bases at J, with 13 bases between the two ends. CDR3 size: 13 residues. TCRdb processed the reads anew with MiXCR; each CDR3 protein has one entry. The sample has under 200,000 distinct CDR3 sequences, 28% seen once. The source material was PBMCs. The receptor was derived from a human donor in good health (CMV status not recorded). Some clones in this sample may be carry-over from other donors' samples. J is TRBJ1-2 and V is TRBV6-6; a possible D gene is TRBD1 (5 bases). The CDR3 nucleotides read TGTGCCAGCGGGGAGGGGCTCGACTATGGCTACACCTTC. Translating it yields CASGEGLDYGYTF.